One TCR beta chain is described in this entry. The sample comes from a study of CD8 T cells in Susac syndrome. The authors reverse transcribed about 0.5 to 1 ug RNA with random hexamers. Amplification of TCR beta CDR3 used immunoSEQ multiplex PCR across 54 Vbeta and 13 Jbeta. TCRdb fed the immunoSEQ multiplex PCR reads into MiXCR, producing one record per CDR3 protein. The sample comprises 110,000 or so distinct CDR3 sequences, around 90% of which are singletons, and less than 0.15% rests with the top ten. The control group consisted of healthy donors matched for age and sex. Germline V CDR1 and CDR2: PRHDT, FYEKMQ (reference sequence). The V end lost 4 bases, the J end lost 1 base, and 13 bases lay between the germline ends. This CDR3 has 16 amino acids.

Sequenced sample: CD4+ T cells from PBMCs. This TCR was sampled from a human donor in good health. This chain uses TRBV13 with TRBJ2-2, with D possibly matching TRBD2 (6 bases). Written as DNA, the CDR3 is TGTGCCAGCAGCTCGATCGGAGCGGGGAACACCGGGGAGCTGTTTTTT. Encoded protein: CASSSIGAGNTGELFF.